A selection of T cell receptor beta chains follows, all from one sample in a study of blood T cell repertoires in COVID-19. This table comes from immunoSEQ multiplex PCR, and its TCRdb copy is limited to in-frame clones, with some not included. The sample has around 200,000 clones, 85% to 90% seen once. Specimen: PBMCs or T cells enriched from blood (not recorded which). The receptors here all came from a middle-aged man who had recovered from COVID-19. Each CDR3 is given with its conserved first and last residue. The D gene is left open where the match is weak. Not all rows give a size; the values are once, few, many and, for expanded clones, a class.

TRBV10-3	TRBJ2-5	.	.	TGTGCCATCAGTGGAATGACCGGGGAGACCCAGTACTTC	CAISGMTGETQYF
TRBV24-1	TRBJ1-5	TRBD1	.	TGTGCCACCAGTGACCCTCCCCGGACAGGGGTTAGGTATAGAGGCAATCAGCCCCAGCATTTT	CATSDPPRTGVRYRGNQPQHF
TRBV30	TRBJ2-1	TRBD2	.	TGTGCCTGGAGTGGGCCCAGCGGGGATTCTCATAACTACAATGAGCAGTTCTTC	CAWSGPSGDSHNYNEQFF
TRBV9	TRBJ2-7	.	.	TGTGCCAGCAGCGTAACGGCGCAGCGGACCTACGAGCAGTACTTC	CASSVTAQRTYEQYF
TRBV19	TRBJ1-3	TRBD1	.	TGTGCCAGTAGTTCCACCGGGACAGGGGCTGGAAACACCATATATTTT	CASSSTGTGAGNTIYF
TRBV6-1	TRBJ1-1	.	.	TGTGCCAGCAGTGAGAGGAGGGGAGGTAGAACTGAAGCTTTCTTT	CASSERRGGRTEAFF
TRBV7-3	TRBJ1-2	.	many	TGTGCCAGCAGCTTAACTCCGGGACTTGAAGGCTACACCTTC	CASSLTPGLEGYTF
TRBV5-4	TRBJ1-2	.	.	TGTGCCAGCAGCGCAACACAGGTTAACTATGGCTACACCTTC	CASSATQVNYGYTF
TRBV28	TRBJ2-6	TRBD1	.	TGTGCCAGCAGTTCCGGGACAGGGTTTTTCGGGGCCAACGTCCTGACTTTC	CASSSGTGFFGANVLTF
TRBV7-3	TRBJ2-2	.	.	TGTGCCAGCAGCCCAAGGGGTAGCGGAAACACCGGGGAGCTGTTTTTT	CASSPRGSGNTGELFF
TRBV14	TRBJ2-7	.	many	TGTGCCAGCAGCCAAGATTCGGTTTACGAGCAGTACTTC	CASSQDSVYEQYF
TRBV5-6	TRBJ1-4	TRBD1	once	TGTGCCAGCAGCTCAGGGACAGGTTTCGAAAAACTGTTTTTT	CASSSGTGFEKLFF
TRBV18	TRBJ2-2	.	.	TGTGCCAGCTCCTATAAAAACACCGGGGAGCTGTTTTTT	CASSYKNTGELFF
TRBV5-4	TRBJ1-6	TRBD1	few	TGTGCCAGCAGCCAGGGACAGGGGGCTTCACCCCTCCACTTT	CASSQGQGASPLHF
TRBV19	TRBJ2-4	.	.	TGTGCCAGTGCTAAAGGTGGGGGGGCCAAAAACATTCAGTACTTC	CASAKGGGAKNIQYF
TRBV29-1	TRBJ2-1	TRBD2	.	TGCAGCGTTGAAGGGCGGGGGGGCTTCTCCTACAATGAGCAGTTCTTC	CSVEGRGGFSYNEQFF
TRBV7-9	TRBJ1-2	.	.	TGTGCCAGCAGCCTCGTAGGGGCGGACTATGGCTACACCTTC	CASSLVGADYGYTF